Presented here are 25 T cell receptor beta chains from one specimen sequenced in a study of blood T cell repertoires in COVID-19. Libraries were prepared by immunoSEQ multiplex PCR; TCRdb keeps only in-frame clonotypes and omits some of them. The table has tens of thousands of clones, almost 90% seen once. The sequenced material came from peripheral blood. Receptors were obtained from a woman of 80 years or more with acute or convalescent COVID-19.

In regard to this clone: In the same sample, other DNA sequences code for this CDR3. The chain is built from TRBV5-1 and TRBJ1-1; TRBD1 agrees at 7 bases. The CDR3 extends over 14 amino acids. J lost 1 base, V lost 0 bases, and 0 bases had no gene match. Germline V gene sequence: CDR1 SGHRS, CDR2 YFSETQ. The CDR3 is CASSLGDRNTEAFF. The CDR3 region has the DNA TGCGCCAGCAGCTTGGGGGACAGGAACACTGAAGCTTTCTTT.

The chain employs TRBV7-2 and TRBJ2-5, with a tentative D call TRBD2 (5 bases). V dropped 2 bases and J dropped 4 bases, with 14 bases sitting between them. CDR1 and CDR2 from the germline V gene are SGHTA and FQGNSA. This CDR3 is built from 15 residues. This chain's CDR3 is CASSLRPHEGETQYF. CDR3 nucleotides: TGTGCCAGCAGCTTACGACCCCACGAGGGAGAGACCCAGTACTTC.

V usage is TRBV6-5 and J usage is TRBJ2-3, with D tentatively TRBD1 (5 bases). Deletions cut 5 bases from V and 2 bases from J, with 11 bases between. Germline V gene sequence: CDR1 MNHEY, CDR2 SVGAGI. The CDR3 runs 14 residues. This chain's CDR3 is CASSLGQPTDTQYF. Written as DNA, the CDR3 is TGTGCCAGCAGTCTCGGACAACCCACAGATACGCAGTATTTT.

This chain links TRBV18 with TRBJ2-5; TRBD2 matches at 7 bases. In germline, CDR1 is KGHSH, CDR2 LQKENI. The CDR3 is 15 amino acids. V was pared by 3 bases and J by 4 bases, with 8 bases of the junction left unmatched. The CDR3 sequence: CASSPRAGGGETQYF. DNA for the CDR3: TGTGCCAGCTCACCGCGGGCGGGCGGGGGAGAGACCCAGTACTTC. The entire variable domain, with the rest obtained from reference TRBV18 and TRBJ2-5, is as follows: NAGVMQNPRHLVRRRGQEARLRCSPMKGHSHVYWYRQLPEEGLKFMVYLQKENIIDESGMPKERFSAEFPKEGPSILRIQQVVRGDSAAYFCASSPRAGGGETQYFGPGTRLLVL.

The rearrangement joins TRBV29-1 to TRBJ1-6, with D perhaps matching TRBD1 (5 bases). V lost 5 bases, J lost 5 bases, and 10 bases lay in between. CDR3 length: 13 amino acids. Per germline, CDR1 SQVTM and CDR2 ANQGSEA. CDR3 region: CSVRQSDNSPLHF. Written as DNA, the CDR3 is TGCAGCGTTCGACAGAGCGATAATTCACCCCTCCACTTT.

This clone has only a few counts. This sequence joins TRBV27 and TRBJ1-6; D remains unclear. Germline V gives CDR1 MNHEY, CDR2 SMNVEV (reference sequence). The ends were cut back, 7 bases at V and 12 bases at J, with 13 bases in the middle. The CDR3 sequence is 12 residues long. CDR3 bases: TGTGCCAGCACGTCAGCAAGACTACCCCTCCACTTT. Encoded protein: CASTSARLPLHF.

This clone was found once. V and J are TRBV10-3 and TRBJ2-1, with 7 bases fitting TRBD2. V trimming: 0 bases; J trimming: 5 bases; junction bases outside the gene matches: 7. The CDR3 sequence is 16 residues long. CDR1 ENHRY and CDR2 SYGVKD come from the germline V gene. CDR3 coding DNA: TGTGCCATCAGTGAGTCGCGGCTAGCGGACCACAATGAGCAGTTCTTC. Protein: CAISESRLADHNEQFF.

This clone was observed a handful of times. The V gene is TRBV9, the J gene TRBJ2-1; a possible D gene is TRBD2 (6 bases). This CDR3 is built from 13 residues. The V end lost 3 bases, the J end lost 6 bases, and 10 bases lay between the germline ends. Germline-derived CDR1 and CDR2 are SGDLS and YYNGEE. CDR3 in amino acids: CASSDRDFNEQFF. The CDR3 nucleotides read TGTGCCAGCAGCGACCGGGACTTCAATGAGCAGTTCTTC. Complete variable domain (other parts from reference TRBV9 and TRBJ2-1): DSGVTQTPKHLITATGQRVTLRCSPRSGDLSVYWYQQSLDQGLQFLIQYYNGEERAKGNILERFSAQQFPDLHSELNLSSLELGDSALYFCASSDRDFNEQFFGPGTRLTVL.

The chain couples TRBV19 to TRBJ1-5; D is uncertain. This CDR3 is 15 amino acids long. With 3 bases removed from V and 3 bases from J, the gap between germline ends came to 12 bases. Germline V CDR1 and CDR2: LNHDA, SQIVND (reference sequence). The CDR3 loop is CASSITSYPNQPQHF. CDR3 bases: TGTGCCAGTAGTATTACAAGTTACCCCAATCAGCCCCAGCATTTT.

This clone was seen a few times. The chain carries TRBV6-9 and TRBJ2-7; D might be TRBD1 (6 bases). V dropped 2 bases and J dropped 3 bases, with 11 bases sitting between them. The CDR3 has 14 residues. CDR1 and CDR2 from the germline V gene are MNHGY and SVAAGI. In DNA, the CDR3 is TGTGCCAGCAGTTATAACAAGGACAGCTACGAGCAGTACTTC. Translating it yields CASSYNKDSYEQYF.

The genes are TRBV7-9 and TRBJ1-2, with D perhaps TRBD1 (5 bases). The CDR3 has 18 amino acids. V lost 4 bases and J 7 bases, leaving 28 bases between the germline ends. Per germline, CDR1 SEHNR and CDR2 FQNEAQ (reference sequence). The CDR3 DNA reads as TGTGCCAGCAGCTATAGCTCTGGGCAGGGCCCAGAATTTGGTGGCTACACCTTC. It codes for CASSYSSGQGPEFGGYTF.

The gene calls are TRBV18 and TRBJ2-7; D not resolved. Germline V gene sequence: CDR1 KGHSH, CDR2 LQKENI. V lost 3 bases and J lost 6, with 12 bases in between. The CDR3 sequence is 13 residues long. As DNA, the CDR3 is TGTGCCAGCTCACCTCAGGCTACCGGCGAGCAGTACTTC. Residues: CASSPQATGEQYF. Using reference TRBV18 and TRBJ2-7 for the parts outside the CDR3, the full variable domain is NAGVMQNPRHLVRRRGQEARLRCSPMKGHSHVYWYRQLPEEGLKFMVYLQKENIIDESGMPKERFSAEFPKEGPSILRIQQVVRGDSAAYFCASSPQATGEQYFGPGTRLTVT.

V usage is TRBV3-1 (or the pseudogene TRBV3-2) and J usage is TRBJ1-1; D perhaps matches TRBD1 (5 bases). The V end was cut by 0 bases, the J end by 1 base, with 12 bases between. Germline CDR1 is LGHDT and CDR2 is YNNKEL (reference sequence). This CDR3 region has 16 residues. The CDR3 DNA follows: TGTGCCAGCAGCCAAGACCGAGGCAGGGAGAACACTGAAGCTTTCTTT. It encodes CASSQDRGRENTEAFF.

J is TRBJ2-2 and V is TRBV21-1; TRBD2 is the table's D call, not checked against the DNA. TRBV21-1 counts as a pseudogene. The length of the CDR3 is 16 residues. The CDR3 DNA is TGTGCCAGCAGCAAAGCAGCGGGGGGGCGTACCGGGGAGCTGTTTTTT. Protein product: CASSKAAGGRTGELFF.

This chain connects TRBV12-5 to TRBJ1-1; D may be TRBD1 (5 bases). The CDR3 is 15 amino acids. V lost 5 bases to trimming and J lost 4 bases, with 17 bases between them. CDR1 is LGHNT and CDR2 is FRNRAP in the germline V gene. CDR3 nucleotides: TGTGCTAGTGGTCCCGACGGGGGAAAGTTCACTGAAGCTTTCTTT. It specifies CASGPDGGKFTEAFF.

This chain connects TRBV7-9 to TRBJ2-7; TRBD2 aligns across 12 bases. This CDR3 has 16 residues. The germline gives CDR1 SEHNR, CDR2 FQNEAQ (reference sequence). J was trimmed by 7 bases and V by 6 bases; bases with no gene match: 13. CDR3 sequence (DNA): TGTGCCAGCAGACACGAGGCTAGCGGGAGGGCCCAAGAGCAGTACTTC. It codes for CASRHEASGRAQEQYF.

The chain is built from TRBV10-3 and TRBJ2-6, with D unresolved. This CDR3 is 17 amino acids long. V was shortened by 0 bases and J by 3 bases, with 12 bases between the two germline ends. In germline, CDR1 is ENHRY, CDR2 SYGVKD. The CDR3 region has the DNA TGTGCCATCAGTGAGTCGATGGGCCCCGGTGGGGCCAACGTCCTGACTTTC. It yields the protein CAISESMGPGGANVLTF.

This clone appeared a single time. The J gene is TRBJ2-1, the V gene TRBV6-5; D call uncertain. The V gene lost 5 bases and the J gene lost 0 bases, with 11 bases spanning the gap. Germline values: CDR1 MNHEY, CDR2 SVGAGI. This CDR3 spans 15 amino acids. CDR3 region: CASSMTARSYNEQFF. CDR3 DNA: TGTGCCAGCAGTATGACTGCCCGCTCCTACAATGAGCAGTTCTTC.

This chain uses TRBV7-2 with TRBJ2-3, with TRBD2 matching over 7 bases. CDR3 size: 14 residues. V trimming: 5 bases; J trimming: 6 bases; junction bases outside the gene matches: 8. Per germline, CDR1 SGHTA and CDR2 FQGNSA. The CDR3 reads CASSKEGGWDTQYF. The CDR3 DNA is TGTGCCAGCAGCAAAGAGGGAGGGTGGGATACGCAGTATTTT. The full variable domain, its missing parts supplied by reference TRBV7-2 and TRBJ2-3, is GAGVSQSPSNKVTEKGKDVELRCDPISGHTALYWYRQSLGQGLEFLIYFQGNSAPDKSGLPSDRFSAERTGGSVSTLTIQRTQQEDSAVYLCASSKEGGWDTQYFGPGTRLTVL.

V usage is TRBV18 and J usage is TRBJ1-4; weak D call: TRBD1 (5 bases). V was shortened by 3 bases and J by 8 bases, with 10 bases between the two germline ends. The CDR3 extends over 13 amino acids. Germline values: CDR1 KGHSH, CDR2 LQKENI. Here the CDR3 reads CASSPQGGEKLFF. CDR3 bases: TGTGCCAGCTCACCCCAGGGTGGGGAAAAACTGTTTTTT.

CDR3 protein: CASSERMRYGYTF. CDR3 nucleotides: TGTGCCAGCAGTGAACGTATGAGGTATGGCTACACCTTC. The chain carries TRBV6-1 and TRBJ1-2; D uncertain. The CDR3 is 13 residues long. Looked up from germline, CDR1 is MNHNS and CDR2 is SASEGT. Trimming left V 2 bases short and J 5 bases short, with 9 bases between.

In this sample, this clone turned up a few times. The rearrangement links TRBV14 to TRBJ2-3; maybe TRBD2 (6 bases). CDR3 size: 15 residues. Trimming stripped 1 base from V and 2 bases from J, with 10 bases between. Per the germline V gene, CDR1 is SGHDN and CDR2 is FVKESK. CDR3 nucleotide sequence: TGTGCCAGCAGCCAAGGGCTAGCGCCCACAGATACGCAGTATTTT. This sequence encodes CASSQGLAPTDTQYF.

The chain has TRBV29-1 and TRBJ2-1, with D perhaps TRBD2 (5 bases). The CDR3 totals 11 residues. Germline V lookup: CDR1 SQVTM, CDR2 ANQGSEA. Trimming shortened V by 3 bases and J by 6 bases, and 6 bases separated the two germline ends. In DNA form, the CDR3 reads TGCAGCGTTGACGAGGGCAATGAGCAGTTCTTC. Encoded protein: CSVDEGNEQFF.

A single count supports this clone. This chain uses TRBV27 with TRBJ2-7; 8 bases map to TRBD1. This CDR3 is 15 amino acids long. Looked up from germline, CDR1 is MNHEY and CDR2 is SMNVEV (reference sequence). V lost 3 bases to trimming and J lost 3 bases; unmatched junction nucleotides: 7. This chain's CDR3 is CASSFSGGLGYEQYF. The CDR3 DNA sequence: TGTGCCAGCAGTTTCTCAGGGGGCTTGGGCTACGAGCAGTACTTC.

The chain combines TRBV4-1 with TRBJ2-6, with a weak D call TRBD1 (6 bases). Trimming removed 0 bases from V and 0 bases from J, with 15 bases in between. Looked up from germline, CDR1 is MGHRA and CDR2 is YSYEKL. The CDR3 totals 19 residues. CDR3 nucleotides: TGCGCCAGCAGCCAAGATCCGGGCAGGGGCAGCTCTGGGGCCAACGTCCTGACTTTC. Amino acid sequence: CASSQDPGRGSSGANVLTF.